This TCR beta chain was captured by sequencing in a study of cytomegalovirus exposure and HLA in healthy donors. The CDR3 contains 13 residues. Trimming pared 0 bases from V and 12 bases from J, leaving 15 bases between. CDR1 and CDR2 (germline): SQVTM, ANQGSEA. Study-wide results and limits: Cytomegalovirus association was assigned to about 150 TCR beta chains. Specific recognition of CMV antigens was confirmed in vitro for a few chains (all CMV-associated).

Note on this clone: Its antigen is unknown.

Amplification used 60 Vbeta primers and 13 Jbeta primers. Only in-frame clones appear in the TCRdb table, and some are missing; sequencing was by immunoSEQ multiplex PCR. The sample records 150,000 to 200,000 clones, approximately 80% being singletons. This sequence originates from a woman between 50 and 59 years old in good health and CMV-seronegative. Sequencing was carried out using PBMCs. The chain is built from TRBV29-1 and TRBJ2-1; D may be TRBD2 (5 bases). CDR3 nucleotides: TGCAGCGTTGAAGACCGGGGTTCGGAGGTGCAGTTCTTC. Residues: CSVEDRGSEVQFF.